The clone carrying this TCR beta chain was observed a single time. Its antigen is currently unknown. Assay: immunoSEQ multiplex PCR; the TCRdb copy retains only in-frame clones and omits some. The sample holds around 140,000 clones, about 94% seen once. This specimen comes from a study of cytomegalovirus exposure and HLA in healthy donors. V was trimmed by 3 bases and J by 7 bases, leaving 6 bases between them. Germline V lookup: CDR1 MDHEN, CDR2 SYDVKM. The CDR3 sequence is 12 residues long. Whole-study results and caveats: Subsequent analysis showed first-cohort TCR clusters tending to co-occur in 120 validation repertoires. Researchers counted around 150 TCR beta chains as cytomegalovirus-associated.

The clonotype was recovered from a man between 18 and 35 years old in good health and CMV-seropositive. The specimen sequenced was PBMCs. V gene TRBV28 combines with J gene TRBJ2-2; possibly TRBD2 for D (5 bases). CDR3: CASSFGGGELFF. CDR3 nucleotides: TGTGCCAGCAGTTTCGGAGGCGGGGAGCTGTTTTTT.